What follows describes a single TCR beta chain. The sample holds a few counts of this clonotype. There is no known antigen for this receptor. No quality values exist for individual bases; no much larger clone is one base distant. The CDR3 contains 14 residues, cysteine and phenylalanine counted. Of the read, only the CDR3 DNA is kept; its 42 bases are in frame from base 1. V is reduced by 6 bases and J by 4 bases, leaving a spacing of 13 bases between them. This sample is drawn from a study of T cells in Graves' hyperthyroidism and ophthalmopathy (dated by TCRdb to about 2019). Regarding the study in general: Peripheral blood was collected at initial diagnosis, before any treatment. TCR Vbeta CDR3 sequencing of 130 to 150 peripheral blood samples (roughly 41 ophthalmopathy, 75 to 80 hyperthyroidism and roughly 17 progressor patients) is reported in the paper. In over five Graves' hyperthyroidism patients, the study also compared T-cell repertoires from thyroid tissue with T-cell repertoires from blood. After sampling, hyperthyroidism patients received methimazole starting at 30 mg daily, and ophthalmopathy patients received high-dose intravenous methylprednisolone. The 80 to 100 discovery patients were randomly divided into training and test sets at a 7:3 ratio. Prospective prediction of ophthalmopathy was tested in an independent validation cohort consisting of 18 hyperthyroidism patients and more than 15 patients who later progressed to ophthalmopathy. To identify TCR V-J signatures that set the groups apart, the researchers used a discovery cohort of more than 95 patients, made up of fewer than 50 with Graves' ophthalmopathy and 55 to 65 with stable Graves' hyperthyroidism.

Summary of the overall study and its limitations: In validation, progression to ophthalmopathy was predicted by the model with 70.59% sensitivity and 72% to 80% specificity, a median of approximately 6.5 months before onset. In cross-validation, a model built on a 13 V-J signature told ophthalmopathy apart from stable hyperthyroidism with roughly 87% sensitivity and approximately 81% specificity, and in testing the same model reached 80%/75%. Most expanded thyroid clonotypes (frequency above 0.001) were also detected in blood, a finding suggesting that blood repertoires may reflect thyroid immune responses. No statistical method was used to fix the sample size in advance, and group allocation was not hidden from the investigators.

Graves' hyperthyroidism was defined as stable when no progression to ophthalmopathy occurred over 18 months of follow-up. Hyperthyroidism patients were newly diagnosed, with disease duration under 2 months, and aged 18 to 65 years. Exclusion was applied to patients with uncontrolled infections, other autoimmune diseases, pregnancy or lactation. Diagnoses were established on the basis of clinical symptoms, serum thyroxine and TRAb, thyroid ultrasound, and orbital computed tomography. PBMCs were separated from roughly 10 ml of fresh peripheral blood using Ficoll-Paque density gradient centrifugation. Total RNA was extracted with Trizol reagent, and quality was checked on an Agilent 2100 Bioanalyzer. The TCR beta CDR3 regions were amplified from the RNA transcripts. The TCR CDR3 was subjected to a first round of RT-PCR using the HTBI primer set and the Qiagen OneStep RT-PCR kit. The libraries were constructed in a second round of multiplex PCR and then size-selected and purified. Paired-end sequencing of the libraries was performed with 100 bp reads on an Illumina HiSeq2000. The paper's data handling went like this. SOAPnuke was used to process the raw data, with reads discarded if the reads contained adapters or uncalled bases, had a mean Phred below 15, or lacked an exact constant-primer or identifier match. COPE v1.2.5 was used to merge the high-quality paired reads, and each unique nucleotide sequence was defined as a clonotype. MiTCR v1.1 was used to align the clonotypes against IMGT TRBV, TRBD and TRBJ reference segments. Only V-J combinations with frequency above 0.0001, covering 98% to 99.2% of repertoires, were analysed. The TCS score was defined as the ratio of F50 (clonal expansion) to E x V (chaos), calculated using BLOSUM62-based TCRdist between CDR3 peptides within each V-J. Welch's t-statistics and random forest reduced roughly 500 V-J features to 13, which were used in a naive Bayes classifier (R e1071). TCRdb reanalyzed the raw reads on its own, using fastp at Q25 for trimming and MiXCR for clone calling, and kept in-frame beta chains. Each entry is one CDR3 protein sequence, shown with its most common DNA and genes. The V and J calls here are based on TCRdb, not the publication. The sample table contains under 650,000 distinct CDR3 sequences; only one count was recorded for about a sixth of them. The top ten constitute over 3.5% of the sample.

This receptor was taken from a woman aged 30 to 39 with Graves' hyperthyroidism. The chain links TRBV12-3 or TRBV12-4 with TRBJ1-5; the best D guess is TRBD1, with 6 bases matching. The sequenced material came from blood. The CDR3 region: CASRVLDSNQPQHF. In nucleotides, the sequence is TGTGCCAGCAGGGTACTGGACAGTAATCAGCCCCAGCATTTT.